The rows below give T cell receptor beta chains drawn from one sample of a study of T-cell reconstitution after alpha-beta-depleted transplantation in children. TCRdb fed the PCR reads into MiXCR, producing one record per CDR3 protein. The sample contains 500,000 to 750,000 distinct CDR3 sequences, 10% to 15% of which appear only once. This sample comprised PBMCs, mostly from graft donor cells, obtained 360 days after TCRalphabeta/CD19-depleted stem cell transplant. These receptors all come from a male patient younger than 18 who had a stem cell transplant for acute myeloid leukemia, so the T cells may come from the graft donor. Both conserved end residues are part of each CDR3. The D gene is left open where the match is weak. Expanded clones get a size class; other rows say once, few or many, or leave the size out.

d_call	v_call	j_call	cdr3_length	clone_size	cdr3_aa	cdr3_nt
TRBD1	TRBV19	TRBJ2-4	19	few	CASSISRTGGDGAKNIQYF	TGTGCCAGTAGTATTAGCCGGACAGGGGGCGACGGAGCCAAAAACATTCAGTACTTC
NA	TRBV7-2	TRBJ2-2	14	NA	CASGRWKGTGELFF	TGTGCCAGCGGACGATGGAAAGGCACCGGGGAGCTGTTTTTT
NA	TRBV9	TRBJ1-4	14	NA	CASSTLGGDEKLFF	TGTGCCAGCAGCACCCTCGGGGGGGACGAAAAACTGTTTTTT
TRBD2	TRBV5-1	TRBJ2-1	14	NA	CASSLAPGGNEQFF	TGCGCCAGCAGCCTAGCCCCGGGGGGCAATGAGCAGTTCTTC
NA	TRBV18	TRBJ1-3	16	few	CASSRLEGKSGNTIYF	TGTGCCAGCTCACGTTTGGAGGGGAAGAGTGGAAACACCATATATTTT
TRBD1	TRBV14	TRBJ2-7	18	few	CASSQAMPDRAFSYEQYF	TGTGCCAGCAGCCAGGCTATGCCCGACAGGGCCTTCTCCTACGAGCAGTACTTC
TRBD2	TRBV6-5	TRBJ2-7	14	NA	CASSLERGGDEQYF	TGTGCCAGCAGTCTCGAGCGGGGTGGGGACGAGCAGTACTTC
TRBD2	TRBV20-1	TRBJ2-7	13	NA	CSANQPLAGVGDF	TGCAGTGCCAACCAACCACTAGCGGGAGTAGGAGACTTC
NA	TRBV20-1	TRBJ2-2	16	NA	CGARSGPSVYTGELFF	TGCGGTGCCAGATCGGGGCCTAGCGTATACACCGGGGAGCTGTTTTTT
TRBD1	TRBV28	TRBJ2-7	15	many	CASSLGQGFTYEQYF	TGTGCCAGCAGTTTGGGACAGGGGTTCACCTACGAGCAGTACTTC
NA	TRBV20-1	TRBJ2-2	14	few	CSAIQQGLSGELFF	TGCAGTGCTATACAACAGGGATTAAGCGGGGAGCTGTTTTTT
NA	TRBV12-3/TRBV12-4	TRBJ1-1	14	few	CASSPHGIDTEAFF	TGTGCCAGCAGTCCCCATGGGATTGACACTGAAGCTTTCTTT
NA	TRBV7-6	TRBJ2-2	13	NA	CASTLAYTGELFF	TGTGCCAGCACCCTAGCGTACACCGGGGAGCTGTTTTTT
TRBD2	TRBV7-7	TRBJ2-3	18	few	CASSPQLAGGPIPDTQYF	TGTGCTAGCAGCCCACAACTAGCGGGAGGGCCGATCCCAGATACGCAGTATTTT
TRBD1	TRBV5-1	TRBJ1-4	17	few	CASSYGQGGPTNEKLFF	TGCGCCAGCAGTTACGGACAGGGGGGTCCAACTAATGAAAAACTGTTTTTT
TRBD1	TRBV3-1	TRBJ2-3	16	NA	CASSPSGTGSSDTQYF	TGTGCCAGCAGCCCCTCAGGGACAGGGAGTTCGGATACGCAGTATTTT
TRBD2	TRBV7-9	TRBJ2-5	16	few	CASSAAGLAEGETQYF	TGTGCCAGCAGCGCCGCGGGACTAGCGGAGGGAGAGACCCAGTACTTC
TRBD1	TRBV12-3/TRBV12-4	TRBJ2-3	15	many	CASSLRQGPPDTQYF	TGTGCCAGCAGTTTGCGACAGGGCCCCCCAGATACGCAGTATTTT
TRBD2	TRBV28	TRBJ2-3	15	NA	CASSWTSGYTDTQYF	TGTGCCAGCAGTTGGACTAGCGGATACACAGATACGCAGTATTTT
NA	TRBV6-2/TRBV6-3	TRBJ2-7	14	NA	CASSLPRGSYEQYF	TGTGCCAGCAGTCTCCCGAGGGGGAGCTACGAGCAGTACTTC
NA	TRBV5-4	TRBJ2-7	15	NA	CASSLGQATPNEQYF	TGTGCCAGCAGCTTGGGACAGGCGACTCCTAACGAGCAGTACTTC
NA	TRBV5-6	TRBJ2-2	18	many	CASSLFYGLGVSTGELFF	TGTGCCAGCAGCTTGTTCTACGGCTTGGGGGTGAGCACCGGGGAGCTGTTTTTT
TRBD2	TRBV6-1	TRBJ2-7	15	few	CASRRLAGIGYEQYF	TGTGCCAGCAGAAGACTAGCGGGGATAGGCTACGAGCAGTACTTC
NA	TRBV20-1	TRBJ2-1	12	few	CSATPWSNEQFF	TGCAGTGCCACCCCCTGGAGCAATGAGCAGTTCTTC
NA	TRBV24-1	TRBJ2-3	16	NA	CATSDWGDSGTDTQYF	TGTGCCACCAGTGATTGGGGGGACAGCGGCACAGATACGCAGTATTTT
NA	TRBV3-1	TRBJ2-1	16	few	CASSQVGGGKYNEQFF	TGTGCCAGCAGCCAAGTAGGTGGGGGGAAATACAATGAGCAGTTCTTC
NA	TRBV10-3	TRBJ2-5	15	NA	CAISPFKALQETQYF	TGTGCCATCAGCCCCTTTAAAGCGCTACAAGAGACCCAGTACTTC
NA	TRBV12-3/TRBV12-4	TRBJ1-6	16	NA	CASSSAPGAWNSPLHF	TGTGCCAGCAGTTCCGCCCCGGGGGCCTGGAATTCACCCCTCCACTTT
NA	TRBV28	TRBJ2-1	14	NA	CASTKGGSYNEQFF	TGTGCCAGCACCAAAGGGGGCTCCTACAATGAGCAGTTCTTC
NA	TRBV28	TRBJ2-2	17	few	CASPIHKGHSNTGELFF	TGTGCCAGCCCTATCCACAAAGGACATTCGAACACCGGGGAGCTGTTTTTT
TRBD2	TRBV11-1	TRBJ2-1	16	few	CASSLGVLAALNEQFF	TGTGCCAGCAGCTTAGGCGTCCTAGCGGCTCTCAATGAGCAGTTCTTC
NA	TRBV4-2	TRBJ2-2	16	many	CASSQDGGSRTGELFF	TGTGCCAGCAGCCAAGATGGGGGGAGTAGGACCGGGGAGCTGTTTTTT
NA	TRBV7-2	TRBJ2-5	12	few	CASSPSRVTQYF	TGTGCCAGCAGCCCCTCCAGGGTAACCCAGTACTTC
TRBD1	TRBV12-3/TRBV12-4	TRBJ2-3	15	few	CASSPGTGEGDTQYF	TGTGCCAGCAGCCCCGGGACAGGGGAAGGAGATACGCAGTATTTT
TRBD2	TRBV11-2	TRBJ2-5	17	NA	CASSLELAGGRRETQYF	TGTGCCAGCAGCTTAGAACTAGCGGGAGGGCGACGAGAGACCCAGTACTTC
TRBD2	TRBV12-3/TRBV12-4	TRBJ2-1	19	NA	CASSLTLGLAGGVYNEQFF	TGTGCCAGCAGTTTAACCCTAGGACTAGCGGGAGGGGTCTACAATGAGCAGTTCTTC
NA	TRBV7-2	TRBJ2-7	15	NA	CASSFVVPGSNEQYF	TGTGCCAGCAGCTTCGTAGTCCCAGGGTCAAACGAGCAGTACTTC
TRBD1	TRBV29-1	TRBJ1-4	13	few	CSGRQGVREKLFF	TGCAGCGGGAGACAGGGGGTGAGAGAAAAACTGTTTTTT
NA	TRBV9	TRBJ2-2	13	NA	CASSAILTGELFF	TGTGCCAGCAGCGCGATACTCACCGGGGAGCTGTTTTTT
NA	TRBV20-1	TRBJ1-4	13	NA	CSARGTSGEKLFF	TGCAGTGCTAGAGGAACCTCCGGTGAAAAACTGTTTTTT
NA	TRBV5-1	TRBJ2-6	16	many	CASSLISSSGANVLTF	TGCGCCAGCAGCTTGATCTCTAGCTCTGGGGCCAACGTCCTGACTTTC
TRBD2	TRBV28	TRBJ2-3	13	many	CASRSSGRDTQYF	TGTGCCAGCAGGTCTAGCGGGAGGGATACGCAGTATTTT